The T cell receptor beta chain described here comes from a study of blood T cell repertoires in COVID-19. The V gene's germline CDR1 is MNHNS and CDR2 SASEGT. V lost 0 bases and J lost 4; bases outside the gene matches: 0. The CDR3 consists of 14 residues. Original data processing: Researchers report that nucleated cell counts were estimated from reference gene primer amplification. Assay: immunoSEQ multiplex PCR; the TCRdb copy retains only in-frame clones and omits some. D and trimming come from the DNA, and the V and J calls and clone size come from that table. The profile shows around 260,000 clones, more than 85% of them singletons.

Sequenced sample: peripheral blood. The chain links TRBV6-1 to TRBJ2-1; 7 bases fit TRBD2. This TCR was sampled from a woman aged 30 to 39 with COVID-19, enrolled during active disease. The chain's CDR3 is CASSEAGGYNEQFF. Written as DNA, the CDR3 is TGTGCCAGCAGTGAAGCGGGGGGGTACAATGAGCAGTTCTTC.